What follows are 12 T cell receptor beta chains derived from one specimen sequenced in a study of blood T cells in healthy people across ages (dated by TCRdb to the mid-2010s). Receptor libraries were prepared by 5' RACE. Sequencer: Illumina HiSeq 2500. The second PCR ran for about 6 to 12 cycles and used a J-beta primer mix along with a sample-barcoded 5' primer. In TCRdb, the public reads were trimmed at Q25 with fastp and aligned with MiXCR, with productive beta chains retained. Rows matching on CDR3 protein sequence are summarized as one entry with the most common DNA and genes. This sample comprises hundreds of thousands of distinct CDR3 sequences, roughly 64% of them detected only once. Approximately 20% of the sample belongs to the ten largest clones. The material sequenced was blood. The receptors were gathered from a man aged 30 to 39 in good health.

This clonotype was detected only a few times. DNA of the CDR3: TGTGCCAGCAGTTATTCCCGTGAGCAGTTCTTC. Translation: CASSYSREQFF. V and J are TRBV6-6 and TRBJ2-1; D not certain. This CDR3 spans 11 amino acids. V was shortened by 3 bases and J by 9 bases, with 6 bases between the two germline ends. Germline CDR1 MNHNY, CDR2 SVGAGI (reference sequence).

The gene calls are TRBV5-5 and TRBJ1-6, with 7 bases that match TRBD1. Trimming at V came to 4 bases and at J to 1 base, leaving 5 bases not matched to a gene. The CDR3 is made up of 16 amino acids. Germline V CDR1 and CDR2: SGHKS, YYEKEE (reference sequence). The CDR3 sequence: CASSTGVGSYNSPLHF. For the CDR3, the DNA is TGTGCCAGCAGCACAGGGGTTGGGTCCTATAATTCACCCCTCCACTTT.

In this sample, this clonotype turned up a few times. The V gene is TRBV11-1, the J gene TRBJ2-3; D may be TRBD1 (5 bases). V lost 5 bases, J lost 6 bases, and 12 bases lay in between. This CDR3 comprises 13 residues. The V gene's germline CDR1 is SGHAT and CDR2 FQDESV (reference sequence). The CDR3 here is CASSIGVRDTQYF. In nucleotides, the CDR3 is TGTGCCAGCAGCATAGGGGTACGGGATACGCAGTATTTT.

The chain recombines TRBV7-2 with TRBJ2-6; no clear D gene. Looked up from germline, CDR1 is SGHTA and CDR2 is FQGNSA. V lost 2 bases and J lost 0, with 8 bases in between. CDR3 length: 16 residues. This CDR3 is CASSLSAVSGANVLTF. The CDR3 DNA is TGTGCCAGCAGCTTAAGCGCAGTCTCTGGGGCCAACGTCCTGACTTTC. Drawing the rest from reference TRBV7-2 and TRBJ2-6, the complete variable domain is GAGVSQSPSNKVTEKGKDVELRCDPISGHTALYWYRQSLGQGLEFLIYFQGNSAPDKSGLPSDRFSAERTGGSVSTLTIQRTQQEDSAVYLCASSLSAVSGANVLTFGAGSRLTVL.

The chain combines TRBV6-1 with TRBJ2-6; 8 nucleotides line up with TRBD2. The CDR3 extends over 17 amino acids. V lost 4 bases, J lost 2 bases, and 7 bases stayed unmatched. Germline lookup yields CDR1 MNHNS and CDR2 SASEGT. CDR3 nucleotides: TGTGCCAGCAGTGCCTTGGCGGGAGGAACTGGGGCCAACGTCCTGACTTTC. Protein sequence: CASSALAGGTGANVLTF.

V gene TRBV5-1 combines with J gene TRBJ1-2; D is possibly TRBD1 (5 bases). V lost 5 bases and J lost 8, with 22 bases in between. CDR1 and CDR2 from the germline V gene are SGHRS and YFSETQ. The CDR3 contains 15 residues. CDR3 DNA sequence: TGCGCCAGCAGGACGAACAGAGACAGCATGGCGGGCTACACCTTC. Its translation: CASRTNRDSMAGYTF.

This chain joins TRBV20-1 and TRBJ1-2; 7 positions agree with TRBD1. The J segment lost 6 bases and the V segment lost 5 bases, leaving 6 bases of the junction unmatched. Germline V gene data show CDR1 as DFQATT and CDR2 as SNEGSKA (reference sequence). CDR3 length: 12 residues. Written as DNA, the CDR3 is TGCAGTGCTGCGCAGGGGGGGGATGGCTACACCTTC. The encoded protein is CSAAQGGDGYTF.

This clonotype has a single count. This chain uses TRBV4-2 with TRBJ1-2; a possible D gene is TRBD1 (5 bases). The CDR3 covers 14 residues. Germline V gives CDR1 LGHNA, CDR2 YNFKEQ. Trimming cost V 6 bases and J 6 bases, with 17 bases left between them. CDR3: CASSPIRGEDGYTF. The CDR3 coding sequence is TGTGCCAGCAGTCCAATCCGGGGCGAAGATGGCTACACCTTC.

The chain couples TRBV7-2 to TRBJ1-1, with D possibly matching TRBD1 (5 bases). V dropped 5 bases and J dropped 1 base, with 11 bases sitting between them. The CDR3 has 14 residues. The V gene's germline CDR1 is SGHTA and CDR2 FQGNSA. CDR3 DNA: TGTGCCAGCAGCGGGGGACGAGAGAACACTGAAGCTTTCTTT. This codes for CASSGGRENTEAFF. Full variable domain (missing parts from reference TRBV7-2 and TRBJ1-1): GAGVSQSPSNKVTEKGKDVELRCDPISGHTALYWYRQSLGQGLEFLIYFQGNSAPDKSGLPSDRFSAERTGGSVSTLTIQRTQQEDSAVYLCASSGGRENTEAFFGQGTRLTVV.

In regard to this clonotype: This may arise from a read error, as a much more abundant clone is one base away. V and J are TRBV6-5 and TRBJ2-6; 7 bases are shared with TRBD2. Germline V lookup: CDR1 MNHEY, CDR2 SVGAGI. The CDR3 sequence is 14 residues long. The CDR3 DNA sequence: TGTACCAGCGGGGCAAGCTCTGGGGCCAACGTCCTGACTTTC. Protein product: CTSGASSGANVLTF.

CDR3 sequence (DNA): TGCGCCAGCAGTGAGCCCGAAGATACGCAGTATTTT. Translated: CASSEPEDTQYF. The chain combines TRBV10-1 with TRBJ2-3; unclear D gene. The V end lost 2 bases, the J end lost 5 bases, and 5 bases lay between the germline ends. The CDR3 contains 12 residues. The germline gives CDR1 WNHNN, CDR2 SYGVQD (reference sequence).

This clonotype was counted only a few times. This sequence joins TRBV28 and TRBJ2-5; 9 bases map to TRBD1. Trimming at V came to 5 bases and at J to 2 bases, leaving 3 bases not matched to a gene. Germline CDR1 is MDHEN and CDR2 is SYDVKM. The CDR3 covers 14 residues. The CDR3 spells CASSTQGAQETQYF. DNA for the CDR3: TGTGCCAGCAGTACACAGGGGGCACAAGAGACCCAGTACTTC.